The source of this TCR beta chain is a study of T cell responses to AZD1222 COVID-19 vaccine. The CDR3 length is 17 residues. Trimming cost V 0 bases and J 7 bases; bases outside gene matches: 9. The germline CDR1 and CDR2 sequences are SGHNT and YYREEE (reference sequence). Here immunoSEQ multiplex PCR was the method, and the copy in TCRdb shows in-frame clones only, minus some. The sample lists roughly 100,000 clones, about 91% occurring once. The source is an adult who received the AZD1222 COVID-19 vaccine. The material sequenced was peripheral blood, taken 28 days after the second AZD1222 dose. The rearrangement uses TRBV5-4 and TRBJ2-2; 10 bases align to TRBD2. The CDR3: CASSLGSLAGVGGELFF. CDR3 nucleotides: TGTGCCAGCAGCTTGGGGTCTCTAGCGGGAGTTGGCGGGGAGCTGTTTTTT.